This T cell receptor beta chain was retrieved from a study of T cells after posttransplantation cyclophosphamide (TCRdb year 2016). In the study overall: The study tracked T cell repertoire reconstitution by TRB sequencing after myeloablative bone marrow transplantation using posttransplantation cyclophosphamide as GVHD prophylaxis. Because TRA and TRB clonality correlated tightly in some 10 samples, the subsequent TCR analyses were limited to TRB only. In 3 patients, up to roughly 3 additional blood samples taken between 2 and 5.2 years after transplant also underwent TRB sequencing, as did pretransplant blood from 4 patients. Public TRB sequences were searched against a database of over 3,000 sequences associated with responses to pathogens, tumor antigens, self-antigens and alloantigens. Samples from about 33 PTCy-treated patients, along with samples from roughly 15 of their related bone marrow donors, underwent antigen receptor sequencing. TRB sequencing was performed on blood from all 35 or so PTCy patients with 1-year posttransplant specimens.

For CDR1 and CDR2, the germline V gene lists SGHTA and FQGNSA. The CDR3, cysteine through phenylalanine, is 12 amino acids long. Solely the CDR3 DNA is kept, with 36 bases framed from the first base. Trimming removed 2 bases from V and 10 bases from J, leaving 6 bases between the germline ends. Results and caveats for the whole study, not just this receptor: Across the 35 to 45 patients, TRB clonality was highly associated with recipient CMV seropositivity and CMV reactivation, and diversity with PTCy was similar to that in the CNI/methotrexate controls. Donor-recipient similarity was low at 1-2 months but increased during the first year, and donor CD8+ memory clones often dominated later blood repertoires. The TRB repertoires of T cells infiltrating skin or the GI tract showed only limited overlap with the TRB repertoires found in blood.

This clone has at least ten counts. No antigen is known for it. Per-base qualities were not stored, and no clone one base away is much larger. TRB sequencing used genomic DNA with the immunoSEQ assay at survey resolution or the hsTCRB kit. On the authors' methods: Initial read processing used immunoSEQ software, and repertoire analyses used the LymphoSeq R package. Clonality was computed as 1 minus normalized Shannon entropy; Gini coefficient was also calculated for each TRB dataset. Phenotypes of unsorted samples were inferred by mapping TRB sequences from sorted subsets of the recipient or donor onto the same recipient's unsorted samples. TCRdb obtained this table from immuneACCESS and retained in-frame rearrangements with V and J assigned. These tables miss some clones; where compared with another copy, unresolved V genes account for less than half of the shortfall, and the remainder is unexplained. The V and J calls and clone size are taken from that table; D and trimming were inferred from the DNA. The table puts roughly 7,500 clones in this sample, none counted just once. Jointly, the top ten make up 4.5% to 7% of the sample.

The time point label here, explained by the study, means: posttransplant day relative to BM transplant. The sample's treatment or condition, from its label and the paper: high-dose cyclophosphamide on days +3 and +4 as single-agent GVHD prophylaxis. Busulfan and fludarabine conditioning, a related or unrelated marrow graft, and cyclophosphamide on days +3 and +4 were given to PTCy patients. The PTCy-treated patients were drawn from a prospective, multi-institutional clinical trial. Peripheral blood and bone marrow mononuclear cells were isolated by Ficoll-Hypaque density centrifugation and cryopreserved.

The chain is encoded by TRBV7-2 joined to TRBJ1-6; the D gene remains uncertain. The source material was PBMCs, sampled after allogeneic stem cell transplant with posttransplant cyclophosphamide. The clonotype comes from a male patient younger than 35 who received an allogeneic stem cell transplant from an unrelated donor, was CMV-positive, and had acute and chronic GVHD. After transplantation, some T cells may belong to the graft donor instead of the recipient. Here the CDR3 is given as CASSLSLSPLHF. The sequenced DNA: TGTGCCAGCAGCTTATCCCTCTCACCCCTCCACTTT.